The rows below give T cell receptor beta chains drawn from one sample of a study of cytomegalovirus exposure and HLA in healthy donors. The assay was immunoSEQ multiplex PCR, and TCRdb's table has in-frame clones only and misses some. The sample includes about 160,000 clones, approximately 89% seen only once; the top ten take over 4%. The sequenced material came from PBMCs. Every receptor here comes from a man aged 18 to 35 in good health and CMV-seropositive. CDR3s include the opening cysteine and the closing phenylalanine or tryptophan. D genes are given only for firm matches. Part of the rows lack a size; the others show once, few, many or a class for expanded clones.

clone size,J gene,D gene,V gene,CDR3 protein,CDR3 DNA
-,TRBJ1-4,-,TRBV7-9,CASSFSGSNEKLFF,TGTGCCAGCAGCTTCTCGGGGTCTAATGAAAAACTGTTTTTT
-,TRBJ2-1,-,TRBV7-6,CASSLAGGLDEQFF,TGTGCCAGCAGCTTAGCGGGGGGACTCGATGAGCAGTTCTTC
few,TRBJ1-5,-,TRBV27,CASGQYSNQPQHF,TGTGCCAGCGGACAGTATAGCAATCAGCCCCAGCATTTT
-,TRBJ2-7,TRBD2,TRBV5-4,CASSLGLAGPEQYF,TGTGCCAGCAGCTTGGGGCTAGCGGGCCCCGAGCAGTACTTC
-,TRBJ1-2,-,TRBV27,CASSSGAGGYTF,TGTGCCAGCAGTTCCGGGGCGGGAGGCTACACCTTC
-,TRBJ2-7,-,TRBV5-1,CASSGGDYEQYF,TGCGCCAGCAGCGGGGGCGACTACGAGCAGTACTTC
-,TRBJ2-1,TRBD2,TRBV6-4,CASSDLAGGYNEQFF,TGTGCCAGCAGTGACCTGGCGGGAGGTTACAATGAGCAGTTCTTC
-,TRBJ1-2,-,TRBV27,CASSSLWGDGYTF,TGTGCCAGCAGTTCCCTTTGGGGGGATGGCTACACCTTC
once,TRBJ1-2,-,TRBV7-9,CASSFGVRHGYTF,TGTGCCAGCAGCTTCGGGGTCAGACATGGCTACACCTTC
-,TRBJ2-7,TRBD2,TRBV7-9,CASSNSGSSYEQYF,TGTGCCAGCAGCAATAGCGGGAGTTCCTACGAGCAGTACTTC